Listed below are T cell receptor beta chains from one sample, sequenced in a study of PD-L1 blockade in urothelial cancer. The assay was immunoSEQ multiplex PCR, and TCRdb's table has in-frame clones only and misses some. This repertoire shows some 42,000 clones, over 65% found once; its top ten account for 2.5% to 3%. Sequencing used PBMCs, obtained around atezolizumab (anti-PD-L1) treatment. These receptors all come from a man between 65 and 85 years old with urothelial cancer. Both conserved end residues are part of each CDR3. The order of the fields is V gene, D gene, J gene, clone size, CDR3 protein, CDR3 DNA. D genes are given only for firm matches. Not all rows give a size; the values are once, few, many and, for expanded clones, a class.

TRBV18,TRBD1,TRBJ1-5,-,CASSPAGQEGDPQHF,TGTGCCAGCTCACCGGCAGGACAGGAGGGCGATCCCCAGCATTTT
TRBV18,-,TRBJ1-2,-,CASSPPGRGTYGYTF,TGTGCCAGCTCACCCCCCGGGAGGGGGACCTATGGCTACACCTTC
TRBV19,-,TRBJ2-1,few,CASGNFMRDSNEQFF,TGTGCCAGCGGTAACTTCATGCGGGACAGTAATGAGCAGTTCTTC
TRBV7-7,TRBD2,TRBJ2-7,-,CASSPGESGRDEQYF,TGTGCCAGCAGCCCAGGGGAGAGCGGGAGAGACGAGCAGTACTTC
TRBV5-6,TRBD2,TRBJ2-1,-,CASSFLKTSGGYNEQFF,TGTGCCAGCAGCTTTTTAAAGACTAGCGGGGGATACAATGAGCAGTTCTTC
TRBV25-1,-,TRBJ2-6,-,CASAYSGANVLTF,TGTGCCAGCGCCTACTCTGGGGCCAACGTCCTGACTTTC
TRBV4-1,-,TRBJ1-5,-,CASSLAGKQPQHF,TGCGCCAGCAGCTTGGCAGGGAAACAGCCCCAGCATTTT
TRBV19,-,TRBJ1-2,-,CATRREHYGYTF,TGTGCCACCCGGAGGGAGCACTATGGCTACACCTTC
TRBV6-5,-,TRBJ1-2,once,CAGRISTDYGYTF,TGTGCCGGCAGGATCTCGACTGACTATGGCTACACCTTC
TRBV7-9,-,TRBJ2-2,-,CASSPRRGWSGELFF,TGTGCCAGCAGCCCCCGTAGGGGGTGGTCCGGGGAGCTGTTTTTT
TRBV11-2,TRBD2,TRBJ2-3,-,CASSRGLAESAAQYF,TGTGCCAGCTCCCGGGGACTAGCGGAATCCGCGGCGCAGTATTTT
TRBV11-2,TRBD1,TRBJ1-5,-,CASSRAGTGNQPQHF,TGTGCCAGCAGTCGCGCCGGGACAGGCAATCAGCCCCAGCATTTT
TRBV18,TRBD2,TRBJ2-3,-,CASSPLPGGTDTQYF,TGTGCCAGCTCACCACTCCCCGGGGGGACAGATACGCAGTATTTT
TRBV28,-,TRBJ2-7,-,CASSIRTTYSYEQYF,TGTGCCAGCTCCATAAGGACTACCTATTCCTACGAGCAGTACTTC
TRBV5-4,TRBD2,TRBJ2-3,-,CASSARLAGGSTDTQYF,TGTGCCAGCAGCGCCAGACTAGCGGGAGGTAGCACAGATACGCAGTATTTT
TRBV25-1,-,TRBJ1-2,-,CASSESRSGFYGYTF,TGTGCCAGCAGTGAATCCAGGTCTGGGTTCTATGGCTACACCTTC